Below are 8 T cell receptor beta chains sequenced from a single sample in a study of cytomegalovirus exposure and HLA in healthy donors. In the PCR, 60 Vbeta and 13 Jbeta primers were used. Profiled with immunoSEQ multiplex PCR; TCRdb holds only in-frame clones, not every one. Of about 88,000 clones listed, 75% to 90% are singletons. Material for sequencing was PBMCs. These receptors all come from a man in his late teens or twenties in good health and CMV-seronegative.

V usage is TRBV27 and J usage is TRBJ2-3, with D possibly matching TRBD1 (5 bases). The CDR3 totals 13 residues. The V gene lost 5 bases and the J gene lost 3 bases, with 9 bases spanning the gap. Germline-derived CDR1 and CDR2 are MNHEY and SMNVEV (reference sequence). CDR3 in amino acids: CASSGAPTDTQYF. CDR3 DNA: TGTGCCAGCAGTGGGGCACCTACAGATACGCAGTATTTT.

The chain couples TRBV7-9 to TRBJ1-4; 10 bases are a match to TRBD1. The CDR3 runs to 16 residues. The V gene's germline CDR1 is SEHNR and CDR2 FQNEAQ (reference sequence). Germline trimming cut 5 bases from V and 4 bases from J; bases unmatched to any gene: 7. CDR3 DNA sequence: TGTGCCAGCAGCCCTAGACAGGGGGCTGATAATGAAAAACTGTTTTTT. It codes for CASSPRQGADNEKLFF. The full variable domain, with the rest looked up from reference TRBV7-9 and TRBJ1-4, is DTGVSQNPRHKITKRGQNVTFRCDPISEHNRLYWYRQTLGQGPEFLTYFQNEAQLEKSRLLSDRFSAERPKGSFSTLEIQRTEQGDSAMYLCASSPRQGADNEKLFFGSGTQLSVL.

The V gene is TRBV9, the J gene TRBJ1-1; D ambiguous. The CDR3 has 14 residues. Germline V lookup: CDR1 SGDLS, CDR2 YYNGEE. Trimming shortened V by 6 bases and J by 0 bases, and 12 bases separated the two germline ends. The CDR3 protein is CASTGDGLNTEAFF. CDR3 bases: TGTGCCAGCACCGGAGACGGATTGAACACTGAAGCTTTCTTT.

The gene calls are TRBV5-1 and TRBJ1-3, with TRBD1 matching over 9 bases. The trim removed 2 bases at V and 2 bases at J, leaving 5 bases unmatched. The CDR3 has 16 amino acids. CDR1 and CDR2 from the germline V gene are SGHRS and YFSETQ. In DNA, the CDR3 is TGCGCCAGCAGCTTACCCGGGACAGGGACTGGAAACACCATATATTTT. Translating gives CASSLPGTGTGNTIYF.

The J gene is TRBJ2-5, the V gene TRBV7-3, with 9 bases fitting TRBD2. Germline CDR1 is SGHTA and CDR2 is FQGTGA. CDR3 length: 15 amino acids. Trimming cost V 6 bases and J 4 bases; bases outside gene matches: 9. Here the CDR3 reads CASSQGAGGTETQYF. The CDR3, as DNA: TGTGCCAGCAGTCAAGGAGCGGGAGGTACAGAGACCCAGTACTTC.

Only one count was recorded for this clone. CDR3: CASSIGLFTDTQYF. The CDR3 DNA reads as TGTGCCAGTAGTATAGGACTCTTCACAGATACGCAGTATTTT. V and J are TRBV19 and TRBJ2-3; D is uncertain. The germline V gene has CDR1 LNHDA and CDR2 SQIVND (reference sequence). Trimming took off 1 base at V and 2 bases at J, with 7 bases between the two ends. The CDR3 has 14 residues.

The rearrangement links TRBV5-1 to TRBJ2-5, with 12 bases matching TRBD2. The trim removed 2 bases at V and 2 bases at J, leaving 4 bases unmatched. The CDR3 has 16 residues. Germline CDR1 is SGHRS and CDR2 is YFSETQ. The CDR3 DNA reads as TGCGCCAGCAGCTTCGGAGGGACTAGCGGGCAAGAGACCCAGTACTTC. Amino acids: CASSFGGTSGQETQYF.

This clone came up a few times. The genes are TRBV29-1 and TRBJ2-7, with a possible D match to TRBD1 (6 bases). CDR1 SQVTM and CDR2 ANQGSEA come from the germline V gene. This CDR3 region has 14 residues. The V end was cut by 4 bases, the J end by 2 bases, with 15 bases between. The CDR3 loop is CSVALQGRTYEQYF. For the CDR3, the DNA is TGCAGCGTTGCATTACAGGGAAGGACCTACGAGCAGTACTTC.